This paragraph reports one T cell receptor (beta chain). Its antigen is unknown. The data originate from a study of OX40 agonist ivuxolimab in advanced cancers. On the study more broadly: The drug used for patients, ivuxolimab, was an agonistic anti-OX40 (CD134) antibody. The dose-escalation cohort was around 83% male, with a mean age of 60 years, ranging roughly 23 to 85. Study-wide points: At doses 0.1 to 3.0 mg/kg, CD4+ and CD8+ clones expanded. The antigens recognized by the expanded peripheral T cells, that is their antigen specificity, were not determined.

The method was immunoSEQ multiplex PCR; TCRdb's version includes in-frame clones alone and lacks a portion of them. The sample lists approximately 130,000 clones, roughly 91% seen once, with approximately 0.99% in the top ten. The sequence was obtained from an adult with an advanced solid tumor such as melanoma, head and neck, liver or kidney cancer. The sequenced sample was CD4+ or CD8+ T cells sorted from blood, obtained in a trial of the OX40 agonist ivuxolimab.

The CDR3 region is CASSSDRAGNTIYF. The CDR3 nucleotides read TGCGCCAGCAGCTCGGACAGGGCTGGAAACACCATATATTTT. This chain links TRBV5-1 with TRBJ1-3; 8 bases match TRBD1. The V segment lost 3 bases and the J segment 2 bases; nucleotides outside the gene matches: 1. The CDR3 covers 14 residues. Germline lookup yields CDR1 SGHRS and CDR2 YFSETQ.